The next 21 T cell receptor beta chains were all read from a single sample in a study of blood T cell repertoires in COVID-19. This table comes from immunoSEQ multiplex PCR, and its TCRdb copy is limited to in-frame clones, with some not included. The profile shows some 300,000 clones, roughly 91% of them singletons. The sequencing input was PBMCs or T cells enriched from blood (not recorded which). All receptors derive from a woman aged 25 to 39 who had recovered from COVID-19.

The rearrangement links TRBV7-2 to TRBJ2-2; no definite D call. There are 16 residues in the CDR3. V was trimmed by 4 bases and J by 1 base, leaving 13 bases between them. CDR1 and CDR2 from the germline V gene are SGHTA and FQGNSA. The CDR3 here is CASSSRQTWNTGELFF. CDR3 sequence (DNA): TGTGCCAGCAGCTCCCGTCAGACTTGGAACACCGGGGAGCTGTTTTTT. Together with reference TRBV7-2 and TRBJ2-2, the CDR3 gives the full variable domain: GAGVSQSPSNKVTEKGKDVELRCDPISGHTALYWYRQSLGQGLEFLIYFQGNSAPDKSGLPSDRFSAERTGGSVSTLTIQRTQQEDSAVYLCASSSRQTWNTGELFFGEGSRLTVL.

This rearrangement joins TRBV28 to TRBJ1-2, with D perhaps matching TRBD1 (5 bases). Between the trimmed V and J ends, which lost 5 bases and 6 bases, there was a span of 16 bases. This CDR3 contains 14 residues. Germline V gene data show CDR1 as MDHEN and CDR2 as SYDVKM. Here the CDR3 reads CASSLTGPVDGYTF. DNA for the CDR3: TGTGCCAGCAGTCTTACAGGTCCCGTTGATGGCTACACCTTC.

The chain employs TRBV7-9 and TRBJ2-1; D remains ambiguous. The germline CDR1 and CDR2 sequences are SEHNR and FQNEAQ (reference sequence). The CDR3 contains 15 residues. Trimming removed 4 bases at V and 8 bases at J, with 18 bases between. CDR3 region: CASSWASSVWDEQFF. The CDR3 nucleotides are TGTGCCAGCAGCTGGGCTTCCTCAGTTTGGGATGAGCAGTTCTTC. The full variable domain, in which reference TRBV7-9 and TRBJ2-1 provide the parts outside the CDR3, is DTGVSQNPRHKITKRGQNVTFRCDPISEHNRLYWYRQTLGQGPEFLTYFQNEAQLEKSRLLSDRFSAERPKGSFSTLEIQRTEQGDSAMYLCASSWASSVWDEQFFGPGTRLTVL.

The chain links TRBV5-6 to TRBJ1-5, with D hard to call. Germline values: CDR1 SGHDT, CDR2 YYEEEE. The V end lost 0 bases, the J end lost 4 bases, and 8 bases lay between the germline ends. The CDR3 runs 14 residues. CDR3: CASSLGAENQPQHF. DNA of the CDR3: TGTGCCAGCAGCTTGGGGGCAGAAAATCAGCCCCAGCATTTT.

The chain links TRBV11-3 to TRBJ2-3; TRBD1 matches at 10 bases. J was trimmed by 4 bases and V by 5 bases; bases with no gene match: 3. Germline loops: CDR1 SGHNT, CDR2 YENEEA. This CDR3 has 14 residues. For the CDR3, the DNA is TGTGCCAGCAGCCGACAGGGGGCCCCAGATACGCAGTATTTT. Its translation is CASSRQGAPDTQYF.

V usage is TRBV4-2 and J usage is TRBJ2-7, with 11 bases matching TRBD2. Germline-derived CDR1 and CDR2 are LGHNA and YNFKEQ. V lost 0 bases, J lost 4 bases, and 5 bases stayed unmatched. The CDR3 loop spans 16 amino acids. The CDR3 is CASSQEWLAGGYEQYF. The CDR3 nucleotides are TGTGCCAGCAGCCAAGAATGGCTAGCGGGAGGATACGAGCAGTACTTC.

The chain is built from TRBV7-9 and TRBJ2-7, with D possibly being TRBD2 (6 bases). Germline assignment: CDR1 SEHNR and CDR2 FQNEAQ (reference sequence). The CDR3 length is 15 residues. V was shortened by 1 base and J by 3 bases, with 13 bases between the two germline ends. CDR3 bases: TGTGCCAGCAGCTTAGGGACTACAAACATCTACGAGCAGTACTTC. This sequence encodes CASSLGTTNIYEQYF.

V gene TRBV6-5 combines with J gene TRBJ1-2; 9 bases are shared with TRBD1. Germline loops: CDR1 MNHEY, CDR2 SVGAGI. V shed 10 bases and J 4 bases; nucleotides not matched to a gene: 10. There are 14 residues in the CDR3. CDR3 sequence reads: CATTRGQGGYGYTF. CDR3 sequence (DNA): TGTGCCACAACGCGGGGACAGGGAGGCTATGGCTACACCTTC.

The V and J genes are TRBV10-3 and TRBJ1-3; 7 nucleotides align to TRBD1. V lost 11 bases, J lost 1 base, and 14 bases stayed unmatched. Germline CDR1 reads ENHRY; CDR2 reads SYGVKD. The CDR3 has 16 residues. The DNA for the CDR3 is TGTGCCTCACACAGACAGGGTATTAAATCTGGAAACACCATATATTTT. Translated: CASHRQGIKSGNTIYF.

This sequence joins TRBV4-3 and TRBJ2-3; 7 positions agree with TRBD2. Germline V lookup: CDR1 LGHNA, CDR2 YSLEER. This CDR3 contains 16 residues. J lost 4 bases, V lost 1 base, and 8 bases had no gene match. CDR3 sequence reads: CASSQAGGYGADTQYF. CDR3 coding DNA: TGCGCCAGCAGCCAAGCGGGAGGATATGGCGCAGATACGCAGTATTTT.

The CDR3 sequence: CASSPSGTEIYNEQFF. CDR3 DNA sequence: TGTGCCAGCAGCCCCAGTGGGACAGAGATTTACAATGAGCAGTTCTTC. The gene calls are TRBV7-6 and TRBJ2-1; 7 bases line up with TRBD1. This CDR3 comprises 16 residues. CDR1 SGHVS and CDR2 FNYEAQ come from the germline V gene. Trimming removed 5 bases from V and 4 bases from J; junction bases left unmatched: 11.

The chain has TRBV6-5 and TRBJ1-2, with TRBD1 as a possible D gene (6 bases). V was shortened by 4 bases and J by 3 bases, with 12 bases between the two germline ends. CDR3 length equals 14 residues. Germline V gene data show CDR1 as MNHEY and CDR2 as SVGAGI. The CDR3 spells CASSLEQGHYGYTF. In DNA form, the CDR3 reads TGTGCCAGCAGTTTAGAACAGGGCCACTATGGCTACACCTTC.

The chain uses TRBV11-2 and TRBJ1-4; maybe TRBD1 (5 bases). The CDR3 consists of 16 residues. Germline CDR1 is SGHAT and CDR2 is FQNNGV. With 5 bases removed from V and 3 bases from J, the gap between germline ends came to 16 bases. The CDR3 here is CASSTDSAGANEKLFF. CDR3 bases: TGTGCCAGCAGCACCGACAGCGCAGGCGCTAATGAAAAACTGTTTTTT.

The V and J genes are TRBV19 and TRBJ2-3, with 10 nucleotides matching TRBD1. The V gene's germline CDR1 is LNHDA and CDR2 SQIVND (reference sequence). The V and J ends lost 3 bases and 5 bases, in that order; junction bases with no gene match: 8. The CDR3 contains 16 residues. CDR3 DNA sequence: TGTGCCAGTAGTATCTGGACAGGGGGGAAGGGAGATACGCAGTATTTT. Residues: CASSIWTGGKGDTQYF.

The chain has TRBV24-1 and TRBJ2-3; 9 bases line up with TRBD1. CDR1 and CDR2 (germline): KGHDR, SFDVKD. The J segment lost 4 bases and the V segment lost 3 bases, leaving 7 bases of the junction unmatched. This CDR3 region has 16 residues. In DNA form, the CDR3 reads TGTGCCACCAGTGATCCTCAGACAGGGGGAGCAGATACGCAGTATTTT. Protein sequence: CATSDPQTGGADTQYF.

This rearrangement joins TRBV29-1 to TRBJ1-2; 9 bases align to TRBD1. The CDR3 contains 13 residues. CDR1 and CDR2 (germline): SQVTM, ANQGSEA. Trimming removed 6 bases from V and 4 bases from J; junction bases left unmatched: 6. This CDR3 is CSVSRQGVYGYTF. Written as DNA, the CDR3 is TGCAGCGTCTCTCGACAGGGGGTCTATGGCTACACCTTC.

The rearrangement uses TRBV25-1 and TRBJ2-1; no definite D call. This CDR3 has 12 residues. V lost 0 bases to trimming and J lost 9 bases, with 6 bases between them. Germline CDR1 MGHDK, CDR2 SYGVNS. Here the CDR3 reads CASSEYNGEQFF. The CDR3 coding sequence is TGTGCCAGCAGTGAATATAACGGTGAGCAGTTCTTC.

In this sample, this clone turned up once. V and J are TRBV5-1 and TRBJ2-1; a possible D gene is TRBD1 (6 bases). CDR3 size: 18 residues. Germline V gene data show CDR1 as SGHRS and CDR2 as YFSETQ. V lost 0 bases, J lost 4 bases, and 20 bases lay in between. CDR3 sequence reads: CASSLVDGLRRGYNEQFF. The CDR3 DNA sequence: TGCGCCAGCAGCTTGGTGGATGGGCTACGAAGGGGGTACAATGAGCAGTTCTTC. The whole variable domain, remainder taken from reference TRBV5-1 and TRBJ2-1, is KAGVTQTPRYLIKTRGQQVTLSCSPISGHRSVSWYQQTPGQGLQFLFEYFSETQRNKGNFPGRFSGRQFSNSRSEMNVSTLELGDSALYLCASSLVDGLRRGYNEQFFGPGTRLTVL.

The chain recombines TRBV2 with TRBJ2-2; possibly TRBD2 for D (6 bases). CDR1 and CDR2 (germline): SNHLY, FYNNEI. Trimming took 2 bases from V and 0 from J, leaving 16 bases between them. This CDR3 has 18 amino acids. The CDR3 loop reads CASSESGLPNTNTGELFF. The CDR3 bases are TGTGCCAGCAGTGAATCGGGACTGCCCAATACGAACACCGGGGAGCTGTTTTTT.

The rearrangement uses TRBV27 and TRBJ1-5; D is ambiguous. The germline CDR1 and CDR2 sequences are MNHEY and SMNVEV (reference sequence). The length of the CDR3 is 15 residues. Trimming pared 3 bases from V and 7 bases from J, leaving 16 bases between. CDR3 in amino acids: CASSFSSSAVQPQHF. In DNA form, the CDR3 reads TGTGCCAGCAGTTTTTCATCGTCCGCAGTCCAGCCCCAGCATTTT.

The chain uses TRBV6-5 and TRBJ1-1, with 7 nucleotides matching TRBD1. Germline V gives CDR1 MNHEY, CDR2 SVGAGI. Trimming cost V 4 bases and J 1 base; bases outside gene matches: 3. The CDR3 totals 14 residues. In DNA, the CDR3 is TGTGCCAGCAGTTGGGGACAGCAGAACACTGAAGCTTTCTTT. This encodes CASSWGQQNTEAFF.